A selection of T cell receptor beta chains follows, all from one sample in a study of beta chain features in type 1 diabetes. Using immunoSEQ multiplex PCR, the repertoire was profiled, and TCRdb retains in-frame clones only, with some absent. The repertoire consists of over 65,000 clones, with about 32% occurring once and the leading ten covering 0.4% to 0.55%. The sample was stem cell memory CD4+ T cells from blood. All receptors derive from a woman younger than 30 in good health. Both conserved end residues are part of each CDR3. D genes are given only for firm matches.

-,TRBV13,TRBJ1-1,CASSLDGGNTEAFF
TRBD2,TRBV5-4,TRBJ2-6,CASSFPGPSGIGANVLTF
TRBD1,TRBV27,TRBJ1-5,CASGTDRYSNQPQHF
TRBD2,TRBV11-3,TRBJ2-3,CASSSFFSGDSTDTQYF
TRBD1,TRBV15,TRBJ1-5,CATSRPSWRDRDSGNQPQHF
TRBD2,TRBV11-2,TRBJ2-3,CASSLELAGNTQYF
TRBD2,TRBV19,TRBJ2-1,CASRDGTSGSGEQFF
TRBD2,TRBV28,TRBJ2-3,CASRPLTSGRGDTQYF
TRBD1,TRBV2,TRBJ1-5,CASGDRGQPQHF
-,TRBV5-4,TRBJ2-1,CASSLGPEGEQFF
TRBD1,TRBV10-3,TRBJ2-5,CAIRDRNQQETQYF
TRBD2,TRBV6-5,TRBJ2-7,CASSRAGGYEQYF
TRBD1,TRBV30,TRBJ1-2,CAWEQRQGPYGYTF
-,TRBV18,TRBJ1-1,CASSPGDTEAFF
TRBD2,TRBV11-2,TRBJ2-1,CASSFGGSYNEQFF
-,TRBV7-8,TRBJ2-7,CASSYQAGATYEQYF
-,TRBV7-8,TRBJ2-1,CASSSRLGAHEQFF
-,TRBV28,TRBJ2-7,CASSLSGQSYEQYF